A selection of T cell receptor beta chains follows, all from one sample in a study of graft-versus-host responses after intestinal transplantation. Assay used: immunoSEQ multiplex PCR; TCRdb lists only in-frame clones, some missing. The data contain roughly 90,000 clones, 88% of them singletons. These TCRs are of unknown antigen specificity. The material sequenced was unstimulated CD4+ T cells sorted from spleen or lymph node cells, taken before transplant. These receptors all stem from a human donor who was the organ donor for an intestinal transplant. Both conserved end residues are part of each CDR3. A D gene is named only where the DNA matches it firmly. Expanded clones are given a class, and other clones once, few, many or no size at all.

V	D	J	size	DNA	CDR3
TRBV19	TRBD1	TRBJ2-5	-	TGTGCCAGTAGTATAGGGGCCGGACAGGGCCCCCAAGAGACCCAGTACTTC	CASSIGAGQGPQETQYF
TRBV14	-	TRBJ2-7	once	TGTGCCAGCAGCCAAGGTTCAGTTCCGACCTACGAGCAGTACTTC	CASSQGSVPTYEQYF
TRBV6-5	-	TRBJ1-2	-	TGTGCCAGCAGTTACTCGCAGGGTGTGAGGTACACCTTC	CASSYSQGVRYTF
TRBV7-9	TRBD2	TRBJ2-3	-	TGTGCCAGCAGCCGCGGGGGGACCACAGATACGCAGTATTTT	CASSRGGTTDTQYF
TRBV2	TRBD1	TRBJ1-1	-	TGTGCCAGCAGCCGGGACAGGGGGGGCACTGAAGCTTTCTTT	CASSRDRGGTEAFF
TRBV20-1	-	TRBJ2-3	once	TGCAGTGCTAGAGCCGCAGATACGCAGTATTTT	CSARAADTQYF
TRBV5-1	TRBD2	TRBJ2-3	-	TGCGCCAGCAGCTTGGGGGGTAGCGGGAACACAGATACGCAGTATTTT	CASSLGGSGNTDTQYF
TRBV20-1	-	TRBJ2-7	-	TGCAGTGCTAGCAGGGTCTACGAGCAGTACTTC	CSASRVYEQYF
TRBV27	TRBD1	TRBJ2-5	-	TGTGCCAGCAGCCCCAAACAGGGGGCCGAGACCCAGTACTTC	CASSPKQGAETQYF
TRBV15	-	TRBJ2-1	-	TGTGCCACCAGCAGAGGAGGGAGCTCCTACAATGAGCAGTTCTTC	CATSRGGSSYNEQFF
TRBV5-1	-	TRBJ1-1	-	TGCGCCAGCAGCTTGGGGGGCTTCGACACTGAAGCTTTCTTT	CASSLGGFDTEAFF
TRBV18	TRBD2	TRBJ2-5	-	TGTGCCAGCTCACCTGGACTAGCGGGAGAAGGGGAGACCCAGTACTTC	CASSPGLAGEGETQYF
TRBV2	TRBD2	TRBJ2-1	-	TGTGCCAGCCGGGGCGGGGGGGCCAACCGAAGGCAGTTCTTC	CASRGGGANRRQFF
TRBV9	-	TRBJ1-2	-	TGTGCCAGCAACTTAGGACACAACGAACCGACCGGCTACACCTTC	CASNLGHNEPTGYTF
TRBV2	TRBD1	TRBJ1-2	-	TGTGCCAGCGGTCCATTAACAGGGGACTATGGCTACACCTTC	CASGPLTGDYGYTF
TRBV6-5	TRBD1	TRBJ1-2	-	TGTGCCAGCAGTCCAAGACAGGGGGCGAGCTACACCTTC	CASSPRQGASYTF
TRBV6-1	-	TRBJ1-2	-	TGTGCCAGCACCCAGAAGTGGTATGGCTACACCTTC	CASTQKWYGYTF
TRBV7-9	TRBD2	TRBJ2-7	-	TGTGCCAGCAGCCCCCTCTGGCGGGGGGGTACCTACGAGCAGTACTTC	CASSPLWRGGTYEQYF
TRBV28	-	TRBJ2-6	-	TGTGCCAGCGGTTCACAGGGTTCCGGGGCCAACGTCCTGACTTTC	CASGSQGSGANVLTF
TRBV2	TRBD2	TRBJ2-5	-	TGTGCCAGCAGTGACCACGGGACTAGCGTTGAGACCCAGTACTTC	CASSDHGTSVETQYF
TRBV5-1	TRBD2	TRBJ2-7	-	TGCGCCAGCAGCTCGGGACTAGCGGGGGGCGAGCAGTACTTC	CASSSGLAGGEQYF
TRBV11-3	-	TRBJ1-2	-	TGTGCCAGCAGCCTAGGGCCCCTTTATGGCTACACCTTC	CASSLGPLYGYTF
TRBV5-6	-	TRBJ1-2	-	TGTGCCAGCAGCTTGCCGCAGGGGAGACGCTATGGCTACACCTTC	CASSLPQGRRYGYTF
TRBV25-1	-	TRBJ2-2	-	TGTGCCAGCAGTGTACAGGGTCTAGGCGGGGAGCTGTTTTTT	CASSVQGLGGELFF
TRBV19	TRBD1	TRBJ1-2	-	TGTGCCAGTAGGACACGGACAGGCGCAAACTATGGCTACACCTTC	CASRTRTGANYGYTF
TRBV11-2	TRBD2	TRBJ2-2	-	TGTGCCAGCAGCTCCTATAGCGGGGGGGCGGCCGGGGAGCTGTTTTTT	CASSSYSGGAAGELFF
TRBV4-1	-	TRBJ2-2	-	TGCGCCAGCAGCCAAGGTGCGCACGCCGGGGAGCTGTTTTTT	CASSQGAHAGELFF
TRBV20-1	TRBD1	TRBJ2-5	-	TGCAGTGCCAGGGGGCGTGAGACCCAGTACTTC	CSARGRETQYF
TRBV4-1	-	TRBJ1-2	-	TGCGCCAGCAGCCAAGTGGGGCGGAGGGCCGGCTACACCTTC	CASSQVGRRAGYTF
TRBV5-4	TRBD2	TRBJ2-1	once	TGTGCCAGCAGCTATGGACTAGCGGGAGCGAATGAGCAGTTCTTC	CASSYGLAGANEQFF
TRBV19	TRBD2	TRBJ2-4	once	TGTGCCAGTAGTAGCGGGGGGGTCCGAAACATTCAGTACTTC	CASSSGGVRNIQYF
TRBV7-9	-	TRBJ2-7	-	TGTGCCAGCAGCTTATTTCCTAGCTCCTACGAGCAGTACTTC	CASSLFPSSYEQYF
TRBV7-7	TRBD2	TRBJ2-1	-	TGTGCTAGCAGCCGGGGACTAGCGGGGGAAGCTGAGCAGTTCTTC	CASSRGLAGEAEQFF
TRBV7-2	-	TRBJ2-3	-	TGTGCCAGCAGCTTTGGTACCGGAGATACGCAGTATTTT	CASSFGTGDTQYF
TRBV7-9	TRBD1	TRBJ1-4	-	TGTGCCAGCAGCTTAGGTGGATGGCGGGACAGCCGAAAACTGTTTTTT	CASSLGGWRDSRKLFF